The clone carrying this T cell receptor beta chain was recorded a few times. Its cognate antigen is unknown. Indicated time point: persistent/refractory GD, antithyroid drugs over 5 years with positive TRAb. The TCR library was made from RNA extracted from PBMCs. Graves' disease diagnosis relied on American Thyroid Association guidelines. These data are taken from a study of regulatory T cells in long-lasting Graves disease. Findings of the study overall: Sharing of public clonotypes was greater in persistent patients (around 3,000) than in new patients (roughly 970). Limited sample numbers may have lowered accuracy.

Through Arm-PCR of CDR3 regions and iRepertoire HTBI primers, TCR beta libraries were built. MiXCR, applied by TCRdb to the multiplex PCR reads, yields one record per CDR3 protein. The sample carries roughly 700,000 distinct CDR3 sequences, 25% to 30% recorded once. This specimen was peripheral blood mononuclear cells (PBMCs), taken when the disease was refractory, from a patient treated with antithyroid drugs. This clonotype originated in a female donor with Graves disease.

The chain's CDR3 is CASSLSPRDYGYTF. Written as DNA, the CDR3 is TGTGCCAGCAGTCTAAGCCCGCGCGACTATGGCTACACCTTC. V and J are TRBV6-1 and TRBJ1-2; no reliable D call. Trimming removed 5 bases at V and 3 bases at J, with 13 bases between. The germline V gene has CDR1 MNHNS and CDR2 SASEGT. The CDR3 is made up of 14 amino acids.